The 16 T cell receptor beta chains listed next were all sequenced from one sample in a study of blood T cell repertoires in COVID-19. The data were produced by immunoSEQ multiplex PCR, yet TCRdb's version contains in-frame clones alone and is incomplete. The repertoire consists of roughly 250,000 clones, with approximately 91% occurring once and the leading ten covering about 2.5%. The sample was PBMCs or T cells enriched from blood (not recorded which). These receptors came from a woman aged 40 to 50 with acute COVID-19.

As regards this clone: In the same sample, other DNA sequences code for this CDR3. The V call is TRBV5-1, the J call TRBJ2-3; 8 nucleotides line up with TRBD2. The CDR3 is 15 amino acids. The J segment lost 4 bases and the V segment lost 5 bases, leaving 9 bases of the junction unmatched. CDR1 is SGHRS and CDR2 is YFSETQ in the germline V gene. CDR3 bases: TGCGCCAGCAGTTTGTCCGGGGGGGAGCCAGATACGCAGTATTTT. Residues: CASSLSGGEPDTQYF.

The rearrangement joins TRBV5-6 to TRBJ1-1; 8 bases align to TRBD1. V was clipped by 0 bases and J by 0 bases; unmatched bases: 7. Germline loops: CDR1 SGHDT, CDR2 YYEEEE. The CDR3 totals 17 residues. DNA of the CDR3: TGTGCCAGCAGCTTGGGGGACAGGATCAGGGTGAACACTGAAGCTTTCTTT. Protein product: CASSLGDRIRVNTEAFF.

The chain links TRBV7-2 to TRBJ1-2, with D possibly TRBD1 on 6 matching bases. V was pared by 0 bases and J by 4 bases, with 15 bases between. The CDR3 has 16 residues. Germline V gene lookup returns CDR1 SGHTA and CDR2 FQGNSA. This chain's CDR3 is CASSLARGHDRYGYTF. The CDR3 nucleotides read TGTGCCAGCAGCTTAGCGAGGGGACACGACCGCTATGGCTACACCTTC. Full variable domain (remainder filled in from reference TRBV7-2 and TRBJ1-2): GAGVSQSPSNKVTEKGKDVELRCDPISGHTALYWYRQSLGQGLEFLIYFQGNSAPDKSGLPSDRFSAERTGGSVSTLTIQRTQQEDSAVYLCASSLARGHDRYGYTFGSGTRLTVV.

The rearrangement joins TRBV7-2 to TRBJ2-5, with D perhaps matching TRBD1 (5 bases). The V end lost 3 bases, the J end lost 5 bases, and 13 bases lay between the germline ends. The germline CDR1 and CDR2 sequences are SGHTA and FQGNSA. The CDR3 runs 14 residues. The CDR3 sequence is CASSLRPPGETQYF. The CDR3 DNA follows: TGTGCCAGCAGCTTGCGACCCCCAGGGGAGACCCAGTACTTC.

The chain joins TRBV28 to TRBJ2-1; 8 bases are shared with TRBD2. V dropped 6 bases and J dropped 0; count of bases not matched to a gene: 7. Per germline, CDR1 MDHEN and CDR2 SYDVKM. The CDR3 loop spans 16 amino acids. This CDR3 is CASSLAGGSSYNEQFF. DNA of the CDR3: TGTGCCAGCAGCCTTGCGGGGGGCAGCTCCTACAATGAGCAGTTCTTC.

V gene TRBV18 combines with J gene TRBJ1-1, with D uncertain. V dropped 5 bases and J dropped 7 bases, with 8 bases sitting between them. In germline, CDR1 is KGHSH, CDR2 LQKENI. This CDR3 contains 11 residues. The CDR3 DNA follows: TGTGCCAGCTCATTAGAGGATGAAGCTTTCTTT. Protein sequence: CASSLEDEAFF.

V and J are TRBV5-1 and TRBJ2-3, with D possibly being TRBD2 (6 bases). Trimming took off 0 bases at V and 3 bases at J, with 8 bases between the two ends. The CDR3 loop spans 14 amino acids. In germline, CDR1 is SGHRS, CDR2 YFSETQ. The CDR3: CASSLGGKTDTQYF. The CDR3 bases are TGCGCCAGCAGCTTGGGCGGGAAAACAGATACGCAGTATTTT.

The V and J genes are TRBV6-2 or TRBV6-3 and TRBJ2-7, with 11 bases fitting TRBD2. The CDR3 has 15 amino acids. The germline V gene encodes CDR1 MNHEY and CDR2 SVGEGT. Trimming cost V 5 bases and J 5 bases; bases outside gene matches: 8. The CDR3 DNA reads TGTGCCAGCAGTGGCGGGACTAGCGGTAGAAACGAGCAGTACTTC. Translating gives CASSGGTSGRNEQYF.

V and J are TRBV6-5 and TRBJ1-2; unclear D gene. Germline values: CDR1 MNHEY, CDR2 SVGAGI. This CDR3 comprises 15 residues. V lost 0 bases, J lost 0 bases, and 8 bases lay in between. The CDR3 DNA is TGTGCCAGCAGTTACTCGGGCAGAGCTAACTATGGCTACACCTTC. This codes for CASSYSGRANYGYTF.

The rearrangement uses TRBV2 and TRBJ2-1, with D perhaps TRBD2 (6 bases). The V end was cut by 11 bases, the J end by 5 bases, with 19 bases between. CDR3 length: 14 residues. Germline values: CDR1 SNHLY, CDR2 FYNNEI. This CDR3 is CALLGGSLNNEQFF. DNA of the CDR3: TGTGCCCTCTTGGGGGGAAGCCTAAACAATGAGCAGTTCTTC.

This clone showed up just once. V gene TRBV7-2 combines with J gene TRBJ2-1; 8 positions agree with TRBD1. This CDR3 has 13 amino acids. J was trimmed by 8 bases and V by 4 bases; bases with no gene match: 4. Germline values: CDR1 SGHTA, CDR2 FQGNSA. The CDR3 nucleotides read TGTGCCAGCAGCTCTAGACAGGGGTATGAGCAGTTCTTC. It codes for CASSSRQGYEQFF.

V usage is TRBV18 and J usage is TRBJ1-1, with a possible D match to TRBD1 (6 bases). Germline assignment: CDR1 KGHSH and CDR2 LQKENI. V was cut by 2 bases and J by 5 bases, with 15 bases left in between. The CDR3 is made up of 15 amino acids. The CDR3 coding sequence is TGTGCCAGCTCACCATCCCAAACAGGGAAGACTGAAGCTTTCTTT. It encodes CASSPSQTGKTEAFF.

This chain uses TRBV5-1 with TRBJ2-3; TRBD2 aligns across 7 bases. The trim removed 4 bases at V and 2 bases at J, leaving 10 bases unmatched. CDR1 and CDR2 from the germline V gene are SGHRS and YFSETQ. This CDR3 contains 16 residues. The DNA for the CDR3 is TGCGCCAGCAGCACTGGCAGTGGGAGGGCCACAGATACGCAGTATTTT. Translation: CASSTGSGRATDTQYF.

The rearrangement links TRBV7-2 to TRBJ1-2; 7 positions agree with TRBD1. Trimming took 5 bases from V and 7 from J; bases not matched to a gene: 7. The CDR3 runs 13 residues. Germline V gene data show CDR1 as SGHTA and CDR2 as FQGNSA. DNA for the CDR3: TGTGCCAGCAGCGCACAGACAGGGTCTGGCTACACCTTC. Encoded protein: CASSAQTGSGYTF.

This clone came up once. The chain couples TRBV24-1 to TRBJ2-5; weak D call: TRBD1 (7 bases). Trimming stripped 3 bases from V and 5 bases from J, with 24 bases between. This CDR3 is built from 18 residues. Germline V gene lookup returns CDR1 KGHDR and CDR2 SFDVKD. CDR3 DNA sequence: TGTGCCACCAGTGATCAAACCCAGTTGGAGGGGGCCGTTGAGACCCAGTACTTC. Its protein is CATSDQTQLEGAVETQYF.

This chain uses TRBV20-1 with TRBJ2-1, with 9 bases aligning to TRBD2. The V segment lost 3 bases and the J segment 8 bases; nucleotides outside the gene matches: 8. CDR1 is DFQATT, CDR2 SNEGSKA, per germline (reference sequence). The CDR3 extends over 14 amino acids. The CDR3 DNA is TGCAGTGCTAGTCGCGGGAGGGCGGCTTATGAGCAGTTCTTC. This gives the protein CSASRGRAAYEQFF.